This T cell receptor (beta chain) was recorded in a study of T cells in Graves' hyperthyroidism and ophthalmopathy. As to this clonotype: Its antigen is unknown. With a much larger clone just one base away, this may be a read error.

The CDR3 regions of TCR beta were amplified from RNA transcripts. The study used the HTBI primer set for a first-round RT-PCR of the TCR CDR3. TCRdb re-called the multiplex PCR reads through MiXCR, storing one row per CDR3 protein. The data contain around 700,000 distinct CDR3 sequences, around a third of them singletons. Extraction of PBMCs used roughly 9.4 ml of fresh peripheral blood. Germline CDR1 and CDR2: SQVTM and ANQGSEA. This CDR3 region has 12 residues. The J segment lost 2 bases and the V segment lost 8 bases, leaving 3 bases of the junction unmatched. Whole-study results and caveats: Progression to ophthalmopathy was predicted a median of roughly 6.8 months early. Blood also carried most thyroid clonotypes expanded above 0.001.

Material: blood. The gene calls are TRBV29-1 and TRBJ2-7, with 10 bases matching TRBD1. This receptor was obtained from a woman aged 40 to 49 with Graves' hyperthyroidism. DNA of the CDR3: TGCAGCTTTGGGACAGGGGCCTACGAGCAGTACTTC. It yields the protein CSFGTGAYEQYF.